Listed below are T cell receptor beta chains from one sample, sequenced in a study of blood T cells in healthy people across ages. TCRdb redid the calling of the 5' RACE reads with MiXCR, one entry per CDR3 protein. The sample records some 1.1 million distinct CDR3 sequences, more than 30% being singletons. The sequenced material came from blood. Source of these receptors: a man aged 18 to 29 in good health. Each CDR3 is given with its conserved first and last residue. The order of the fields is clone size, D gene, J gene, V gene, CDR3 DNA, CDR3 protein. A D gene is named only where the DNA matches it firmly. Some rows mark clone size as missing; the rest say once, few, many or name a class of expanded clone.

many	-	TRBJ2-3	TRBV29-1	TGCAGCGTTGATCCCCGGGATCGCGATACGCAGTATTTT	CSVDPRDRDTQYF
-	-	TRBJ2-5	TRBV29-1	TGCAGCGTTATTATGAGTGGGGAGACCCAGTACTTC	CSVIMSGETQYF
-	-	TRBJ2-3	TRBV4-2	TGTACCAGCAGCCAAGATAAGGGTCTCACAGATACGCAGTATTTT	CTSSQDKGLTDTQYF
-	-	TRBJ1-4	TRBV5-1	TGCGCCAGCAGCTTGGGGGCGGGGGATTTGAGCGCGGAAAAACTGTTTTTT	CASSLGAGDLSAEKLFF
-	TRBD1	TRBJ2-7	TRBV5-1	TGCGCCAGCAGCATCCGACAGGGGACCTACGAGCAGTACTTC	CASSIRQGTYEQYF
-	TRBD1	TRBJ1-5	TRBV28	TGTGCCAGCAGTTTAGGGACAGGGGGACTGAGCAATCAGCCCCAGCATTTT	CASSLGTGGLSNQPQHF
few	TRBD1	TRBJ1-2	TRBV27	TGTGCCAGCAGTCACAGGGGGGAGAAGGGATATGGCTACACCTTC	CASSHRGEKGYGYTF
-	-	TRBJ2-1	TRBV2	TGTGCCAGCAGGGGACTGCACAATGAGCAGTTCTTC	CASRGLHNEQFF
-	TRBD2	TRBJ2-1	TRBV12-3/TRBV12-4	TGTGCCATCCCTCTAGCGGGGGGGCTTAAACGCGGAAATGAGCAGTTCTTC	CAIPLAGGLKRGNEQFF
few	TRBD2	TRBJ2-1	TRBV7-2	TGTGCCAGCAGCTTAGCCCCGTCCTTGAGACTAGCGGACCTCTACAATGAGCAGTTCTTC	CASSLAPSLRLADLYNEQFF
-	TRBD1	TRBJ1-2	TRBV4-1	TGCGCCAGCAGCCAAGTATTGACAGGGGAAAACTATGGCTGCACCTTC	CASSQVLTGENYGCTF
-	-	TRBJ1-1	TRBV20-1	TGCAGTGCTAAACAGGCTATTGAAGCTTTCTTT	CSAKQAIEAFF
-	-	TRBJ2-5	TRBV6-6	TGTGCCAGCACCGACCCACAGGGTCGAGAGACCCAGTACTTC	CASTDPQGRETQYF
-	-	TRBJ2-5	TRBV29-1	TGCAGCGTTGAGAGCACGGCCAGCTCCTACAATGAGCAGTACTTC	CSVESTASSYNEQYF
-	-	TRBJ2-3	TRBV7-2	TGTGCCAGCAGCTCCTGGGACCTGCGAGTCCTTAATACGCAGTATTTT	CASSSWDLRVLNTQYF
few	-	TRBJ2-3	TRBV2	TGTGCCAGCAGAGGGACGCCCAGTGTAGATACGCAGTATTTT	CASRGTPSVDTQYF
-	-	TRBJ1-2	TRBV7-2	TGTGCCAGCAGCGAGTACGGGGGATTGAACTATGGCTACACCTTC	CASSEYGGLNYGYTF
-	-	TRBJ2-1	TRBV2	TGTGCCAGCAGTGATTCCCCCAATGAGCAGTTCTTC	CASSDSPNEQFF
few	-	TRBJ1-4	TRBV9	TGTGCCAGCAACGGTGAGGGTGTGAATGAAAAACTGTTTTTT	CASNGEGVNEKLFF
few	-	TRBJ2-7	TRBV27	TGTGCCAGCAGGAACGACACCCACCACTACGAGCAGTACTTC	CASRNDTHHYEQYF
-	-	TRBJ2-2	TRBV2	TGTGCCAGCACCACCGACAGATTGAACACCGGGGAGCTGTTTTTT	CASTTDRLNTGELFF
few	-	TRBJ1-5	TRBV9	TGTGCCAGCAGCGTAGGAGTGGGAGCTAGCAATCAGCCCCAGCATTTT	CASSVGVGASNQPQHF
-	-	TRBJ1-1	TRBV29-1	TGCAGCGTTGAAAGTGGACAGATATCTTTCTTT	CSVESGQISFF
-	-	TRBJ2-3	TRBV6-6	TGTGCCAGCAGTTACTCGATGGAGGGCACAGATACGCAGTATTTT	CASSYSMEGTDTQYF
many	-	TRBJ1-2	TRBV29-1	TGCAGCGCAAAAGGGGCAACGGAGGGACTTGGCTACACCTTC	CSAKGATEGLGYTF
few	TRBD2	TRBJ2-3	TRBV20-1	TGCAGTGCTAGAGATCTGCGGGGGGATGGCACAGATACGCAGTATTTT	CSARDLRGDGTDTQYF
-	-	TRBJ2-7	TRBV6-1	TGTGCCAGCAGTGACCCGAGGACTCGTCCTAGGTACGAGCAGTACTTC	CASSDPRTRPRYEQYF
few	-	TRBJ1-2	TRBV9	TGTGCCAGCAGCGTCTTTCCTCGTAGCTATGGCTACACCTTC	CASSVFPRSYGYTF
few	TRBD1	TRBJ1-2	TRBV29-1	TGCAGCGTGAAGACAGGGGGCGAAGGCTACACCTTC	CSVKTGGEGYTF
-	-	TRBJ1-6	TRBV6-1	TGTGCCAGCAGTGAAGCGGGGGGGAATTCACCCCTCCACTTT	CASSEAGGNSPLHF
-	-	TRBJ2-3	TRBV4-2	TGTGCCAGCAGCCAAGTCTCAGCAGATACGCAGTATTTT	CASSQVSADTQYF
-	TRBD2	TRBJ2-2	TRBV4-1	TGCGCCAGCAGCCCCTCGGGACTAGCGGCCGGGGAGCTGTTTTTT	CASSPSGLAAGELFF
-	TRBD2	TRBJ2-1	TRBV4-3	TGCGCCAGCAGCCATTCCTTCGGGATAGCGGGGGGAATATACAATGAGCAGTTCTTC	CASSHSFGIAGGIYNEQFF
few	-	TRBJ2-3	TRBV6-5	TGTGCCAGCAGCAGGGACCCAAGAACTGCAGATACGCAGTATTTT	CASSRDPRTADTQYF
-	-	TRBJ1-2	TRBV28	TGTGCCAGCAGTTTAGCGGCAGGTAACGATCTTGCCTATGGCTACACCTTC	CASSLAAGNDLAYGYTF
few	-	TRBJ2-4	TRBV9	TGTGCCAGCAGTGCCGACGGAAAAAACATTCAGTACTTC	CASSADGKNIQYF
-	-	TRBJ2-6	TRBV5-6	TGTGCCAGCTCTGGATGGGGGGTTTTTTCGGAGGGGGCCAACGTCCTGACTTTC	CASSGWGVFSEGANVLTF
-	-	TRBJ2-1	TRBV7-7	TGTGCCAGCTCCGTACTCGACAGCTCCTACAATGAGCAGTTCTTC	CASSVLDSSYNEQFF